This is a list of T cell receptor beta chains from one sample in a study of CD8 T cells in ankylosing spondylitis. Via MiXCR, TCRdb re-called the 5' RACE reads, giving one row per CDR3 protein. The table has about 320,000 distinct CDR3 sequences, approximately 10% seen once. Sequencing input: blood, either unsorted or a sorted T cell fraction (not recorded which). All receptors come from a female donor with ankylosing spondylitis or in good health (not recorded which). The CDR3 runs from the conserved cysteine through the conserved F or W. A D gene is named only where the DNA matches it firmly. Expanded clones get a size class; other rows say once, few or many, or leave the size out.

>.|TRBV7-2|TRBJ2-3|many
CASSLGAVSTDTQYF
TGTGCCAGCAGCTTAGGAGCGGTTAGCACAGATACGCAGTATTTT
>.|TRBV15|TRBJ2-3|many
CATSAVGTDTQYF
TGTGCCACCAGCGCTGTGGGCACAGATACGCAGTATTTT
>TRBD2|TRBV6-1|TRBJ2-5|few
CASSGASGGQETQYF
TGTGCCAGCAGTGGGGCCAGCGGGGGTCAAGAGACCCAGTACTTC
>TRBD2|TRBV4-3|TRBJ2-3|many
CASSPLGTSGSTDTQYF
TGCGCCAGCAGCCCTCTCGGGACTAGCGGGAGCACAGATACGCAGTATTTT
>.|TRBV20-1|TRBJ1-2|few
CSARTSQGGGYTF
TGCAGTGCTAGAACCTCCCAAGGCGGCGGCTACACCTTC
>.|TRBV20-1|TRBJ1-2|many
CSASGQADYGYTF
TGCAGTGCTAGCGGGCAGGCCGACTATGGCTACACCTTC
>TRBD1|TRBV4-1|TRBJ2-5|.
CASSQEGTGVVKTQYF
TGCGCCAGCAGCCAGGAGGGGACAGGGGTTGTGAAGACCCAGTACTTC
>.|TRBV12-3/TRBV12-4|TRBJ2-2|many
CASSPQGWTGELFF
TGTGCCAGCAGCCCCCAGGGGTGGACCGGGGAGCTGTTTTTT
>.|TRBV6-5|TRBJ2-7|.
CASSSRTLSYIHYF
TGTGCCAGCAGTTCCCGGACACTATCCTATATCCACTACTTC
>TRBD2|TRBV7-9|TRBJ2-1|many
CASSLSALAGGYNEQFF
TGTGCCAGCAGCTTATCGGCCCTAGCGGGGGGCTACAATGAGCAGTTCTTC
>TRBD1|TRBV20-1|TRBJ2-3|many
CSASSLHRGRFHTDTQYF
TGCAGTGCTAGCTCCCTGCACAGGGGGCGTTTTCACACAGATACGCAGTATTTT
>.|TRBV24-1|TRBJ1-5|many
CATNLIRRSNQPQHF
TGTGCCACCAACCTAATAAGACGGAGCAATCAGCCCCAGCATTTT
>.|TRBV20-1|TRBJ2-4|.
CSATRGGRAKNIQYF
TGCAGTGCTACCAGAGGGGGTAGGGCCAAAAACATTCAGTACTTC
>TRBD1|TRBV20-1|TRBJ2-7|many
CSANSGTGTYEQYF
TGCAGTGCTAATTCCGGGACAGGTACCTACGAGCAGTACTTC
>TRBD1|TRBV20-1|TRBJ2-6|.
CSTRQGQGASGANVLTF
TGCAGTACTAGACAGGGACAGGGGGCTTCTGGGGCCAACGTCCTGACTTTC
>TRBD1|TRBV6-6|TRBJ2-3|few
CASRNFRDRGFVTDTQYF
TGTGCCAGCAGGAATTTCCGGGACAGGGGGTTTGTCACAGATACGCAGTATTTT
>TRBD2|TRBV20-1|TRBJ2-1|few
CSASTASGYSYNEQFF
TGCAGTGCTAGTACGGCTAGCGGATACTCCTACAATGAGCAGTTCTTC
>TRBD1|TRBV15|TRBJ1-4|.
CATKPGQGQIGTNEKLFF
TGTGCCACCAAACCGGGACAGGGGCAAATAGGGACTAATGAAAAACTGTTTTTT
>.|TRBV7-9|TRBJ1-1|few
CASSLGGRGEAFF
TGTGCCAGCAGCTTGGGGGGGAGGGGCGAAGCTTTCTTT
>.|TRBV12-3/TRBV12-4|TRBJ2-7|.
CASSPLSVSYEQYF
TGTGCCAGCAGTCCACTTTCGGTGTCCTACGAGCAGTACTTC
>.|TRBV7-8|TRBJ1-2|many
CASSPMVNYGYTF
TGTGCCAGCAGCCCTATGGTCAACTATGGCTACACCTTC
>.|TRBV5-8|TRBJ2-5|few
CASSLVFETQYF
TGTGCCAGCAGCTTGGTCTTCGAGACCCAGTACTTC
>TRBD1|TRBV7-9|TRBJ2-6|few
CASSFDRGNGANVLTF
TGTGCCAGCAGCTTCGACAGGGGAAATGGGGCCAACGTCCTGACTTTC
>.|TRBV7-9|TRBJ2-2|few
CASSLESTGELFF
TGTGCCAGCAGCTTGGAGAGCACCGGGGAGCTGTTTTTT
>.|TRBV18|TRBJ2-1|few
CASSPSQSSYNEQFF
TGTGCCAGCTCACCTTCGCAAAGCTCCTACAATGAGCAGTTCTTC
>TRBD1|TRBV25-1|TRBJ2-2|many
CASSELGQTNTGELFF
TGTGCCAGCAGTGAATTGGGACAGACGAACACCGGGGAGCTGTTTTTT
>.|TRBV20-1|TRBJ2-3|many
CSARDDTQYF
TGCAGTGCTAGGGACGATACGCAGTATTTT
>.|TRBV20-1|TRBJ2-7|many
CSARVNSYEQYF
TGCAGTGCTAGAGTTAACTCCTACGAGCAGTACTTC
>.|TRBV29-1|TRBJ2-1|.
CSVSTVHYNEQFF
TGCAGCGTTTCGACGGTCCACTACAATGAGCAGTTCTTC
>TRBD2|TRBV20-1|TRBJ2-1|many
CSASGGTSSGEQFF
TGCAGTGCTAGTGGCGGGACTAGTTCGGGTGAGCAGTTCTTC
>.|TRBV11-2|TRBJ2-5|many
CASSLDLRETQYF
TGTGCCAGCAGCTTAGATTTACGAGAGACCCAGTACTTC
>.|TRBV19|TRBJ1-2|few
CASTTGPGYTF
TGTGCCAGTACCACAGGACCTGGCTACACCTTC
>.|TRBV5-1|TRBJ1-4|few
CASSPDSQMEKLFF
TGCGCCAGCAGCCCGGACAGTCAAATGGAAAAACTGTTTTTT
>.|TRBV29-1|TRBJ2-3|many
CSVEEQWGDTQYF
TGCAGCGTTGAAGAACAGTGGGGAGATACGCAGTATTTT
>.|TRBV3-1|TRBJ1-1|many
CASSQARLNTEAFF
TGTGCCAGCAGCCAAGCCAGGTTGAACACTGAAGCTTTCTTT
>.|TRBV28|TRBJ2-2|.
CAIRSHPNTGELFF
TGTGCCATACGCAGCCACCCGAACACCGGGGAGCTGTTTTTT
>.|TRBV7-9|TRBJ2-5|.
CASSPRTGAGETQYF
TGTGCCAGCAGCCCCCGGACTGGAGCAGGGGAGACCCAGTACTTC
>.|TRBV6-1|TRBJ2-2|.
CASSGQSAGELFF
TGTGCCAGCAGTGGGCAATCGGCCGGGGAGCTGTTTTTT
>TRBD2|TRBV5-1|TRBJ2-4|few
CASSLATGGPGIQYF
TGCGCCAGCAGCTTGGCGACGGGAGGGCCTGGGATTCAGTACTTC
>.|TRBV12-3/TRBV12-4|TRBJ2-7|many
CASSLLGPPSYEQYF
TGTGCCAGCAGTTTGTTGGGACCCCCCTCCTACGAGCAGTACTTC
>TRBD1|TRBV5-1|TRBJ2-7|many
CASSLTGVGYEQYF
TGCGCCAGCAGCCTAACAGGGGTTGGCTACGAGCAGTACTTC